A selection of T cell receptor beta chains follows, all from one sample in a study of T-cell memory formation after mild COVID-19. TCRdb independently ran MiXCR on the 5' RACE reads; one entry per CDR3 protein. The repertoire has a few hundred thousand distinct CDR3 sequences, around 28% of them found once; the top ten carry roughly 13%. The sequenced sample was PBMCs or a T cell subset sorted from them (not recorded which). Receptors were obtained from an adult woman who had mild COVID-19 (a few samples of this study predate the infection). Cell type and time point are not known. Each CDR3 is given with its conserved first and last residue. A D gene is named only where the DNA matches it firmly. Rows may omit the clone size; those that give it use once, few, many or a size class.

d_call j_call clone_size v_call cdr3_nt cdr3_aa
. TRBJ2-5 few TRBV7-9 TGTGCCAGCAGCTTCGGGGCGGGAGAGACCCAGTACTTC CASSFGAGETQYF
. TRBJ2-3 few TRBV24-1 TGTGCCACCAGTGATCCCCCCGTCGGGACGCAGTATTTT CATSDPPVGTQYF
. TRBJ2-1 . TRBV2 TGTGCCAGCCAATCCGGGACACTCTACAATGAGCAGTTCTTC CASQSGTLYNEQFF
. TRBJ2-1 . TRBV9 TGTGCCAGCAGCGCCGGACACTTGTACAATGAGCAGTTCTTC CASSAGHLYNEQFF
TRBD1 TRBJ1-2 few TRBV24-1 TGTGCCACCAGTGACGACAGGGGTCCCGACTATGGCTACACCTTC CATSDDRGPDYGYTF
. TRBJ2-7 few TRBV5-1 TGCGCCAGCAGCTTGGTATCAGGGACCCGCCTGGAGCAGTACTTC CASSLVSGTRLEQYF
. TRBJ2-7 . TRBV19 TGTGCCAGTAGTAGGAAGTCAGGGATCGACGAGCAGTACTTC CASSRKSGIDEQYF
TRBD1 TRBJ1-5 . TRBV18 TGTGCCAGCTCACCGGGACAGGGCATTCAGCCCCAGCATTTT CASSPGQGIQPQHF
TRBD1 TRBJ1-1 few TRBV7-9 TGTGCCAGCAGCTTTGGACAGGCGAACACTGAAGCTTTCTTT CASSFGQANTEAFF
. TRBJ2-7 . TRBV7-8 TGTGCCAGCAGCTTACCCAGGGTAAGGGGCGAGCAGTACTTC CASSLPRVRGEQYF
. TRBJ2-7 . TRBV15 TGTGCCACCCGGGACGGAACTTGGAGCTCCTACGAGCAGTACTTC CATRDGTWSSYEQYF
TRBD2 TRBJ2-1 . TRBV6-6 TGTGCCAGCAGTTTCCCCGGGGGGATCGAGCAGTTCTTC CASSFPGGIEQFF
TRBD2 TRBJ2-4 medium-sized TRBV20-1 TGCAGTGCTAGAGGGACTAGCGGGAAGGAGGGAAGCATTCAGTACTTC CSARGTSGKEGSIQYF
. TRBJ1-1 once TRBV18 TGTGCCAGCTCACCACTGACTGGAAAAGGGGACACTGAAGCTTTCTTT CASSPLTGKGDTEAFF
. TRBJ2-3 . TRBV4-1 TGCGCCAGCAGCCAAGAGCGGGTAAATACGCAGTATTTT CASSQERVNTQYF
. TRBJ2-3 . TRBV6-5 TGTGCCAGCAGTTACTCGAGTCGACAGACAGATACGCAGTATTTT CASSYSSRQTDTQYF
TRBD1 TRBJ1-4 few TRBV4-1 TGCGCCAGCAGCCAAGGTCGTACAGGGGGTGAAAAACTGTTTTTT CASSQGRTGGEKLFF
. TRBJ1-2 . TRBV7-2 TGTGCCAGCAGCTTAGCCCCCCCAGATACGGGGAGAGGCTACACCTTC CASSLAPPDTGRGYTF
. TRBJ1-1 once TRBV20-1 TGCAGTGCTAGAGGGACTGAGAACACTGAAGCTTTCTTT CSARGTENTEAFF
. TRBJ2-7 few TRBV4-3 TGCGCCAGCAGCCAAGATCCCATCACACGGCTCGAGCAGTACTTC CASSQDPITRLEQYF
TRBD2 TRBJ2-3 . TRBV12-3/TRBV12-4 TGTGCCAGCAGTTTCGGTGGAGGCGGGGGGGCCACAGATACGCAGTATTTT CASSFGGGGGATDTQYF
. TRBJ2-5 few TRBV24-1 TGTGCCACCAGTGATCGGACAGCCCAAGAGACCCAGTACTTC CATSDRTAQETQYF
TRBD1 TRBJ2-2 . TRBV10-3 TGTGCCATCAGCCCGGGACAGGGTAACACCGGGGAGCTGTTTTTT CAISPGQGNTGELFF
TRBD2 TRBJ2-5 few TRBV29-1 TGCAGCGTGACCTCTAGCGGGATTAGACAAGAGACCCAGTACTTC CSVTSSGIRQETQYF
TRBD1 TRBJ2-7 many TRBV24-1 TGTGCCGCCGGGACAGGGTCCTACGAGCAGTACTTC CAAGTGSYEQYF
TRBD2 TRBJ2-5 . TRBV5-6 TGTGCCAGCAGCTTTACTAGCGGGGGAAGGCAAGAGACCCAGTACTTC CASSFTSGGRQETQYF
. TRBJ2-3 . TRBV5-6 TGTGCCAGCAGCTTGAAGAACACAGATACGCAGTATTTT CASSLKNTDTQYF
. TRBJ2-1 . TRBV5-1 TGCGCCAGCAGCTTGGTGAGCCCCGTCGACAATGAGCAGTTCTTC CASSLVSPVDNEQFF
TRBD1 TRBJ2-1 . TRBV10-3 TGTGCCATCAGTGCCGAGGGACAGGGTATCTCCAATGAGCAGTTCTTC CAISAEGQGISNEQFF
TRBD1 TRBJ2-7 few TRBV14 TGTGCCAGCAGCAAGCTCTCTGGACAGGGGGCCTACGAGCAGTACTTC CASSKLSGQGAYEQYF
. TRBJ2-1 few TRBV7-8 TGTGCCAGCAGCCCGGGTGGGAGGTACAATGAGCAGTTCTTC CASSPGGRYNEQFF